The next 7 T cell receptor beta chains were all read from a single sample in a study of blood T cell repertoires in COVID-19. The table came from immunoSEQ multiplex PCR; TCRdb's copy has only in-frame clones and leaves some out. The sample lists over 85,000 clones; 75% to 90% were seen once. The sequencing sample was made of peripheral blood. The receptor set was obtained from an elderly woman with acute or convalescent COVID-19.

This clone was counted between two and nine times. The chain employs TRBV6-5 and TRBJ2-1; 8 bases are shared with TRBD2. J was trimmed by 6 bases and V by 4 bases; bases with no gene match: 8. CDR3 size: 15 residues. Germline V lookup: CDR1 MNHEY, CDR2 SVGAGI. CDR3 DNA sequence: TGTGCCAGCAGTTCGGGCGGGGGGCTCCTCAATGAGCAGTTCTTC. It encodes CASSSGGGLLNEQFF.

This chain joins TRBV5-4 and TRBJ2-5; tentatively, D is TRBD1 (6 bases). Trimming left V 0 bases short and J 5 bases short, with 14 bases between. The CDR3 consists of 15 residues. CDR1 SGHNT and CDR2 YYREEE come from the germline V gene (reference sequence). This CDR3 is CASSLAGAEGETQYF. Written as DNA, the CDR3 is TGTGCCAGCAGCTTGGCAGGGGCCGAGGGGGAGACCCAGTACTTC.

V is TRBV18 and J is TRBJ1-3; 10 bases align to TRBD1. Per the germline V gene, CDR1 is KGHSH and CDR2 is LQKENI. V shed 3 bases and J 3 bases; nucleotides not matched to a gene: 11. CDR3 length: 18 amino acids. The CDR3: CASSPNIGTGDFGNTIYF. CDR3 nucleotides: TGTGCCAGCTCACCCAATATCGGGACAGGGGATTTTGGAAACACCATATATTTT.

A single count supports this clone. The V gene is TRBV5-8, the J gene TRBJ1-5; 7 nucleotides align to TRBD1. The CDR3 consists of 16 residues. Germline values: CDR1 SGHTS, CDR2 YDEGEE. With 3 bases clipped from V and 5 bases from J, the junction kept 11 bases outside the gene matches. The CDR3 loop is CASSSPDRVGDQPQHF. The CDR3 coding sequence is TGTGCCAGCAGCTCGCCCGACAGGGTGGGGGATCAGCCCCAGCATTTT.

This rearrangement joins TRBV28 to TRBJ1-1, with TRBD1 identical over 9 bases. With V trimmed by 6 bases and J by 4 bases, 12 bases remained unmatched. This CDR3 has 16 residues. Germline V gene lookup returns CDR1 MDHEN and CDR2 SYDVKM. The DNA for the CDR3 is TGTGCCAGCAGACTACAGGGGGCCGGGTGGAGCACTGAAGCTTTCTTT. It is translated as CASRLQGAGWSTEAFF.

The gene calls are TRBV27 and TRBJ1-6; 10 bases agree with TRBD1. The CDR3 covers 18 residues. Trimming at V came to 4 bases and at J to 6 bases, leaving 12 bases not matched to a gene. The germline CDR1 and CDR2 sequences are MNHEY and SMNVEV (reference sequence). The CDR3: CASSYLRTGGRGNSPLHF. In nucleotides, the CDR3 is TGTGCCAGCAGTTACTTGAGGACAGGGGGAAGGGGTAATTCACCCCTCCACTTT.

This clone occurred once. The chain joins TRBV6-4 to TRBJ2-1, with 8 positions matching TRBD1. V shed 3 bases and J 3 bases; nucleotides not matched to a gene: 4. From germline, CDR1 is MRHNA and CDR2 SNTAGT. This CDR3 has 15 amino acids. Here the CDR3 DNA reads TGTGCCAGCAGTGAGCAGGGGACAGGCTACAATGAGCAGTTCTTC. It translates to CASSEQGTGYNEQFF.